Following are 8 T cell receptor beta chains from one sample sequenced in a study of early T cells in non-severe SARS-CoV-2 infection. TCRdb re-called the 5' RACE reads with MiXCR, one entry per CDR3 protein. This sample carries 70,000 to 80,000 distinct CDR3 sequences, 9.5% to 15% of them seen once, and the ten largest clones take less than 3.5%. Material: whole blood, obtained at baseline. The receptor set was obtained from an adult who was a healthcare worker with PCR-confirmed SARS-CoV-2 infection or an uninfected control (not recorded which).

Only a few counts were recorded for this clonotype. This chain connects TRBV6-5 to TRBJ1-5, with D possibly TRBD1 on 5 matching bases. Germline values: CDR1 MNHEY, CDR2 SVGAGI. V was cut by 6 bases and J by 0 bases, with 9 bases left in between. The CDR3 runs to 14 residues. The CDR3 region is CASRAGDSNQPQHF. The CDR3 DNA sequence: TGTGCCAGCAGAGCGGGGGATAGCAATCAGCCCCAGCATTTT.

This clonotype was found many times. The rearrangement links TRBV27 to TRBJ1-5; 7 bases agree with TRBD1. The CDR3 sequence is 15 residues long. Per germline, CDR1 MNHEY and CDR2 SMNVEV (reference sequence). V lost 3 bases to trimming and J lost 3 bases; unmatched junction nucleotides: 5. CDR3 in amino acids: CASSLARGYNQPQHF. Here the CDR3 DNA reads TGTGCCAGCAGTTTGGCCAGGGGGTACAATCAGCCCCAGCATTTT.

This clonotype was seen repeatedly, ten times or more. The junction departs from germline at one end; a sequencing error may be responsible. V gene TRBV12-3 or TRBV12-4 combines with J gene TRBJ1-2, with 8 bases that match TRBD1. This CDR3 has 15 residues. In nucleotides, the CDR3 is TGTGCCAGCAGATTAGGACAGGGTCTCAGCTATGGCTACACCTTC. Amino acid sequence: CASRLGQGLSYGYTF.

CDR3 nucleotides: TGCGCCAGCAGCCTTGACAGTCAGAACTATGGCTACACCTTC. Translation: CASSLDSQNYGYTF. The chain employs TRBV5-1 and TRBJ1-2; possible D gene TRBD1, 5 bases. This CDR3 region has 14 residues. From germline, CDR1 is SGHRS and CDR2 YFSETQ. The germline V and J ends were trimmed by 4 bases and 2 bases, with 12 bases remaining between them.

This clonotype has ten or more counts. Germline and junction disagree at one end, which may indicate a read error. The chain uses TRBV2 and TRBJ2-2, with TRBD1 matching over 7 bases. The germline V gene encodes CDR1 SNHLY and CDR2 FYNNEI. The length of the CDR3 is 14 residues. CDR3 sequence: CASSEDRVDGELFF. CDR3 sequence (DNA): TGTGCCAGCAGCGAAGACAGGGTAGACGGGGAGCTGTTTTTT.

This clonotype was picked up many times. The chain carries TRBV3-1 and TRBJ2-3; D may be TRBD1 (6 bases). The CDR3 totals 16 residues. Per germline, CDR1 LGHDT and CDR2 YNNKEL (reference sequence). Trimming cost V 4 bases and J 0 bases, with 14 bases left between them. As DNA, the CDR3 is TGTGCCAGCAGCCCGCGAGGGGGTCAAAGCACAGATACGCAGTATTTT. Translated, it gives CASSPRGGQSTDTQYF.

This clonotype was seen only a few times. The DNA of the CDR3 is TGCAGTGCTTTTCAGGGGGTCATGAACACTGAAGCTTTCTTT. Protein: CSAFQGVMNTEAFF. This chain links TRBV20-1 with TRBJ1-1; TRBD1 agrees at 7 bases. The CDR3 runs 14 residues. V lost 5 bases, J lost 0 bases, and 6 bases stayed unmatched. The germline CDR1 and CDR2 sequences are DFQATT and SNEGSKA (reference sequence).

V is TRBV12-3 or TRBV12-4 and J is TRBJ2-3; 7 nucleotides match TRBD1. The CDR3 sequence is 15 residues long. Trimming at V came to 1 base and at J to 4 bases, leaving 5 bases not matched to a gene. For the CDR3, the DNA is TGTGCCAGCAGTTTAGATGGGACAGCCGCAGATACGCAGTATTTT. Residues: CASSLDGTAADTQYF.